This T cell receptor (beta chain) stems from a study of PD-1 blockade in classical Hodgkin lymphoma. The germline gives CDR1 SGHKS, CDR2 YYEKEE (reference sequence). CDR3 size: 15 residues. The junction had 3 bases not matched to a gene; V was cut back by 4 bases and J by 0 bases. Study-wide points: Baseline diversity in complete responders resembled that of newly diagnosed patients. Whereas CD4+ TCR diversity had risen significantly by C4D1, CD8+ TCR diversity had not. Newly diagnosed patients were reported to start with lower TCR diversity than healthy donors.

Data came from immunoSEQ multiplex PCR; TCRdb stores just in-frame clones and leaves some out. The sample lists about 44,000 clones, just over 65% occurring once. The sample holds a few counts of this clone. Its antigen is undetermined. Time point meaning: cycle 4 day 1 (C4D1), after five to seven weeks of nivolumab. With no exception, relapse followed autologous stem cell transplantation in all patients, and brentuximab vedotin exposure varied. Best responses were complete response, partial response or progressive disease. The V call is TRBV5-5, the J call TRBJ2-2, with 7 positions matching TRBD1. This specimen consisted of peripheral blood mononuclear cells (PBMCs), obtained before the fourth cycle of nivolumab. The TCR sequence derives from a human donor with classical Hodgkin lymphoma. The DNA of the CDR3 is TGTGCCAGCAGCCCGGACAGGTCGAACACCGGGGAGCTGTTTTTT. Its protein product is CASSPDRSNTGELFF.